This TCR beta chain was observed in a study of cytomegalovirus exposure and HLA in healthy donors. Trimming removed 5 bases at V and 4 bases at J, with 11 bases between. CDR3 size: 13 residues. CDR1 MGHDK and CDR2 SYGVNS come from the germline V gene. Turning to this clone: Its cognate antigen is unknown.

This PCR relied on a set of 60 Vbeta primers and 13 Jbeta primers. Some clones are missing from TCRdb's copy, which holds only in-frame ones; the method was immunoSEQ multiplex PCR. The listing records around 70,000 clones. Whole-study results and caveats: Sequencing artifact likely explains a cluster of highly shared sequence variants. Three of the chains that were CMV-associated were confirmed in vitro to be specific for CMV antigens.

Input material: PBMCs. The source is a woman in her thirties in good health and CMV-seronegative. The chain joins TRBV25-1 to TRBJ2-5; a weak D match, TRBD2 (6 bases). The CDR3 bases are TGTGCCAGCAGTCGGGGGTTGAGAGAGACCCAGTACTTC. As protein: CASSRGLRETQYF.